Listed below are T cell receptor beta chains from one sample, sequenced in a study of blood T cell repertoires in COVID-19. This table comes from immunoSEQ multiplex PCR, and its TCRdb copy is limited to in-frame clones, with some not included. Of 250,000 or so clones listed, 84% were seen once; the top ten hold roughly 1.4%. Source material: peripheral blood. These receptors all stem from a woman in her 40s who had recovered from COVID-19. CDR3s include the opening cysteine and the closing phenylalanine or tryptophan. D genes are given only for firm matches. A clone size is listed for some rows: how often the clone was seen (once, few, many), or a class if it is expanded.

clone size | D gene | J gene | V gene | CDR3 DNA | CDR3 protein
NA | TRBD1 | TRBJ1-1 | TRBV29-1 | TGCAGCGCTCGGACAGGGTGGAACACTGAAGCTTTCTTT | CSARTGWNTEAFF
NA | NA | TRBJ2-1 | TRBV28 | TGTGCCAGCAGTTCCTTCTCTGGGCGCGGGGACTACAATGAGCAGTTCTTC | CASSSFSGRGDYNEQFF
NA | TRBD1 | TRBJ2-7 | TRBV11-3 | TGTGCCAGCAGCGCCCGGGACAGGGAGGTCTACGAGCAGTACTTC | CASSARDREVYEQYF
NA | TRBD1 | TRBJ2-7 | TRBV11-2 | TGTGCCAGCAGCGGGTGGACAGGCTCCTACGAGCAGTACTTC | CASSGWTGSYEQYF
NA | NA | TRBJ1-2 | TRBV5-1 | TGCGCCAGCAGCAGAAAGGACAGCCACTATGGCTACACCTTC | CASSRKDSHYGYTF
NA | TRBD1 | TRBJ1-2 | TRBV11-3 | TGTGCCAGCAGCACACAGGGGTTCTATGGCTACACCTTC | CASSTQGFYGYTF
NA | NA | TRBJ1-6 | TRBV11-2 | TGTGCCAGCAGCCTTGGGGCGGGGGCCTATTCACCCCTCCACTTT | CASSLGAGAYSPLHF
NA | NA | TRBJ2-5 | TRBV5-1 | TGCGCCAGCAGCTTACAGGGAAGCGAGACCCAGTACTTC | CASSLQGSETQYF
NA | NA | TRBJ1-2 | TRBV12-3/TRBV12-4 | TGTGCCAGCACCGGGTTAGGAGGCTACACCTTC | CASTGLGGYTF
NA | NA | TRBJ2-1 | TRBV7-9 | TGTGCCAGCAGCTTAGTTCAGTCCTACAATGAGCAGTTCTTC | CASSLVQSYNEQFF
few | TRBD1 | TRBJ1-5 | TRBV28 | TGTGCCAGCGGTACCGGGACAGGGGGAAGGCAGCCCCAGCATTTT | CASGTGTGGRQPQHF
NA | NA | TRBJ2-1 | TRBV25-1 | TGTGCCAGCTGGACAGACTCCTACAATGAGCAGTTCTTC | CASWTDSYNEQFF
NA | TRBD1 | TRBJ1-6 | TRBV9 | TGTGCCAGCAGCGTTGGACAGGGGGCGCGGGGGAATTCACCCCTCCACTTT | CASSVGQGARGNSPLHF
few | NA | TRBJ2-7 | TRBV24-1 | TGTGCCACCAGTGACGGGAGCTCCTACGAGCAGTACTTC | CATSDGSSYEQYF
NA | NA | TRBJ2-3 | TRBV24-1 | TGTGCCACCAGTGACCGCAGGGGGGTAGGCACAGATACGCAGTATTTT | CATSDRRGVGTDTQYF
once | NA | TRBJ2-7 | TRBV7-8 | TGTGCCAGCAGCTTGGTCACGGGGGAGCAGTACTTC | CASSLVTGEQYF
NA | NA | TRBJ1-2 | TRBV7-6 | TGTGCCAGCAGCTTAACCAGGACAACTACTAACTATGGCTACACCTTC | CASSLTRTTTNYGYTF
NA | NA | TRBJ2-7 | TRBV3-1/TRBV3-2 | TGTGCCAGCAGCCACGAGGGTTACGAGCAGTACTTC | CASSHEGYEQYF
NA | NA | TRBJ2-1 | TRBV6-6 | TGTGCCAGCAGTTACGCGGGACTTGAGCAGTTCTTC | CASSYAGLEQFF
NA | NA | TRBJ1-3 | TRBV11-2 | TGTGCCAGCAGCTCAGGGATTAGCTCTGGAAACACCATATATTTT | CASSSGISSGNTIYF
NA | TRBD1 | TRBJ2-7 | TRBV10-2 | TGCGCCAGCAGTGTGGCGGGACAGGGGTACGAGCAGTACTTC | CASSVAGQGYEQYF
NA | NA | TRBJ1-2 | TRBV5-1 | TGCGCCAGCAGCTTGGCCGGGGGGCAGGGGTGGAACTATGGCTACACCTTC | CASSLAGGQGWNYGYTF
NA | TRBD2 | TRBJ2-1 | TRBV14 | TGTGCCAGCAGGATAAGCGGGGGGGCGTACAATGAGCAGTTCTTC | CASRISGGAYNEQFF
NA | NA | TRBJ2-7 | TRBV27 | TGTGCCAGCAGCTTTACAGGGTTGGGGGAGCAGTACTTC | CASSFTGLGEQYF
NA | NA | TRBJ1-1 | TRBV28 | TGTGCCAGCAGCCCTCCAGACAAGAACACTGAAGCTTTCTTT | CASSPPDKNTEAFF
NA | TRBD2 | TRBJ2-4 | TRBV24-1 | TGTGCCACCAGTGATTCAACTAGCGGGGGGGCGATTCAGTACTTC | CATSDSTSGGAIQYF
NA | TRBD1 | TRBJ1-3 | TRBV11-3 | TGTGCCAGCAGCTTCGACAGGGTGGGAAACACCATATATTTT | CASSFDRVGNTIYF